The source of this T cell receptor (beta chain) is a study of blood T cell repertoires in COVID-19. Germline V gene data show CDR1 as SNHLY and CDR2 as FYNNEI. The V gene lost 5 bases and the J gene lost 2 bases, with 7 bases spanning the gap. The CDR3 covers 13 residues. Per the authors' pipeline: Estimated nucleated cell counts came from reference gene primer amplification. The data were produced by immunoSEQ multiplex PCR, yet TCRdb's version contains in-frame clones alone and is incomplete. The D gene and trimming were derived from the DNA, and the V and J assignments and clone size from that table. The repertoire consists of 180,000 or so clones, with approximately 87% occurring once and the leading ten covering 18%.

The receptor was derived from a person aged 65-85 years with COVID-19, enrolled during active disease. Sample: peripheral blood. The genes are TRBV2 and TRBJ1-3; D perhaps matches TRBD1 (5 bases). The CDR3 here is CASSQGTGNTIYF. In DNA, the CDR3 is TGTGCCAGCAGTCAGGGTACTGGAAACACCATATATTTT.